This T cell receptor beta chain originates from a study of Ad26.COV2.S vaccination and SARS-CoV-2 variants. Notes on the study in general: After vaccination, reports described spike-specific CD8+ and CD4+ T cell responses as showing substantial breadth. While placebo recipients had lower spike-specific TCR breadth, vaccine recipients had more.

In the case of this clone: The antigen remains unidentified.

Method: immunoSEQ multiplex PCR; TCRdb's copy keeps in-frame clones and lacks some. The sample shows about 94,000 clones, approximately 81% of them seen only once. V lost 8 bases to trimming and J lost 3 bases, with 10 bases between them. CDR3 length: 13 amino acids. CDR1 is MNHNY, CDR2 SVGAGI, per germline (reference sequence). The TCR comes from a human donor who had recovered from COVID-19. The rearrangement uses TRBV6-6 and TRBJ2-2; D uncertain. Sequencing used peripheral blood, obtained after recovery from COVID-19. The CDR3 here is CASRSTDTGELFF. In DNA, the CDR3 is TGTGCCAGCCGCTCGACGGACACCGGGGAGCTGTTTTTT.